This T cell receptor (beta chain) was obtained from a study of cytomegalovirus exposure and HLA in healthy donors. As for the study in general: Sequencing of 180 million or so T cells in an earlier analysis found 95 million to 120 million unique TCR beta sequences. Study outcomes and limitations: Roughly even sequencing depth across donors was the assumption behind the presence/absence analyses. The study put 150 or so TCR beta chains on its list as cytomegalovirus-associated. Analyzed later, most CMV-associated TCR beta chains appeared HLA-restricted.

Regarding this clone: Antigen: not known.

Per the germline V gene, CDR1 is LGHNA and CDR2 is YNFKEQ. V shed 2 bases and J 4 bases; nucleotides not matched to a gene: 1. The CDR3 covers 14 residues. Primers included in the PCR were 60 Vbeta and 13 Jbeta primers. Assay used: immunoSEQ multiplex PCR; TCRdb lists only in-frame clones, some missing. There are 100,000 to 150,000 clones in the sample; approximately 80% occur only once, and around 1.2% lies in the top ten. The genes are TRBV4-2 and TRBJ2-1; 8 nucleotides line up with TRBD2. The source material was PBMCs. The clonotype was recovered from a girl aged 2 to 10 in good health and CMV-seronegative. The chain's CDR3 is CASSQRLAYNEQFF. The CDR3 DNA sequence: TGTGCCAGCAGCCAAAGACTAGCGTACAATGAGCAGTTCTTC.